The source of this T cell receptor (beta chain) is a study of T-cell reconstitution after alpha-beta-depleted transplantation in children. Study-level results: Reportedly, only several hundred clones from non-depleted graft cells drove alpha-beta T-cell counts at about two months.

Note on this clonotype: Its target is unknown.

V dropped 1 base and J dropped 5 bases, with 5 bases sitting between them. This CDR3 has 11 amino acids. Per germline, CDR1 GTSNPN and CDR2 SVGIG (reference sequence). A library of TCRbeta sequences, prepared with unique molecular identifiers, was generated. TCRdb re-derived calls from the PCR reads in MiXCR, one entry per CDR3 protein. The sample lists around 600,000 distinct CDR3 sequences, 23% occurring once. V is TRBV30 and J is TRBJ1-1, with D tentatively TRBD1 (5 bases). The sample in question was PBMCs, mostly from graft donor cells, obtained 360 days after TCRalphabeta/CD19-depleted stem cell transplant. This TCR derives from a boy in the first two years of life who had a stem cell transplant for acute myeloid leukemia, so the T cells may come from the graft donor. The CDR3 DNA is TGTGCCTGGAGTGGACAGACTGAAGCTTTCTTT. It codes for CAWSGQTEAFF. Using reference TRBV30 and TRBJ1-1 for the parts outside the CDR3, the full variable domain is SQTIHQWPATLVQPVGSPLSLECTVEGTSNPNLYWYRQAAGRGLQLLFYSVGIGQISSEVPQNLSASRPQDRQFILSSKKLLLSDSGFYLCAWSGQTEAFFGQGTRLTVV.